These T cell receptor beta chains were read from a single sample in a study of blood T cells in healthy people across ages. TCRdb called the 5' RACE reads again in MiXCR, with one record for every CDR3 protein. Here the sample spans 550,000 to 650,000 distinct CDR3 sequences, about 25% being singletons. These data also featured in a second study, about T cells of mothers and their children.

Material: blood. The receptors shown here come from a boy aged 2 to 10 in good health. Each CDR3 is given without its conserved first and last residue.

>TRBV12-3/TRBV12-4|TRBJ2-7
ASSLSRRDRGYEQY
>TRBV27|TRBJ2-1
ASSTGLYNEQF
>TRBV5-7|TRBJ2-7
ASSLDPGQIPPCEQY
>TRBV15|.
ATSPSMGEQF
>TRBV2|TRBJ1-2
ASRSGTGVNYGYT
>TRBV12-3/TRBV12-4|TRBJ2-5
ASSLVSRKETQY
>TRBV6-5|TRBJ1-1
ASSRTGGTEAF
>TRBV29-1|TRBJ1-1
SVYGGNTEAF
>TRBV5-1|TRBJ2-3
ASSLGQPPDTQY
>TRBV12-3/TRBV12-4|TRBJ2-4
ASSLGGRWTKNIQY
>TRBV7-6|TRBJ2-6
ASSSSGGANVLT
>TRBV7-8|TRBJ1-5
ASSFSAGGNQPQH
>TRBV20-1|TRBJ2-4
SARDQVAQY
>TRBV20-1|TRBJ2-5
SASPPGLAYETQY
>TRBV7-9|.
ASRPLSDEQF
>TRBV7-2|TRBJ1-2
ASSYSYRQGNGYT
>TRBV12-3/TRBV12-4|TRBJ1-5
ASSLGRLVSNQPQH
>TRBV29-1|.
SVEVGQGYEQY
>TRBV20-1|TRBJ2-7
SARERGLAYEQY
>TRBV2|TRBJ2-5
ASRAGQETQY